This T cell receptor beta chain derives from a study of blood T cell repertoires in COVID-19. On the study more broadly: Whether acute or convalescent, the COVID-19 samples came from the United States, Italy and Spain. PBMCs, B-cell-depleted T cells, or T cells were the source of the cDNA or gDNA that made up the material.

The authors' processing: Amplification from reference gene primers served as the basis for estimated nucleated cell counts. Clones were read by immunoSEQ multiplex PCR, and TCRdb kept only the in-frame ones, dropping some. The DNA gave D and trimming, while V, J and clone size come from that table. The data contain 250,000 to 300,000 clones, approximately 82% of them singletons. This clone was detected only once. Per the germline V gene, CDR1 is MNHEY and CDR2 is SVGEGT. This CDR3 has 16 amino acids. J gave up 4 bases and V 5 bases, and 9 bases lay outside the gene matches. The receptor was isolated from an elderly man with acute or convalescent COVID-19. Sequencing input: peripheral blood. The rearrangement uses TRBV6-2 or TRBV6-3 and TRBJ1-3; the match to TRBD1 covers 9 bases. The CDR3 coding sequence is TGTGCCAGCAGTCTGAACAGGGGGCTTGCAGGAAACACCATATATTTT. Translating gives CASSLNRGLAGNTIYF.